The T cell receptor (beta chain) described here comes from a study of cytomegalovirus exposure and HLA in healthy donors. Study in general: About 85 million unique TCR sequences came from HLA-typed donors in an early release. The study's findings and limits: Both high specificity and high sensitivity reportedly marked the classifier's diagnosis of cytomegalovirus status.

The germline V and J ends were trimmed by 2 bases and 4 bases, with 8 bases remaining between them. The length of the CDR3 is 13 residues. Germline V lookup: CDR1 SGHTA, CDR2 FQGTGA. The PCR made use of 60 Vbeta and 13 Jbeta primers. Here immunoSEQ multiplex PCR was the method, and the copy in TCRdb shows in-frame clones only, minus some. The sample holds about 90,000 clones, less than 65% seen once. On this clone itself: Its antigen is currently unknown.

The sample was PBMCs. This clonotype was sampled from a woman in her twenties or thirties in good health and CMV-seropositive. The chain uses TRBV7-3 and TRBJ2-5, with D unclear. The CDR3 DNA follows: TGTGCCAGCAGCTTAGATGCTAGAGAGACCCAGTACTTC. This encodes CASSLDARETQYF.